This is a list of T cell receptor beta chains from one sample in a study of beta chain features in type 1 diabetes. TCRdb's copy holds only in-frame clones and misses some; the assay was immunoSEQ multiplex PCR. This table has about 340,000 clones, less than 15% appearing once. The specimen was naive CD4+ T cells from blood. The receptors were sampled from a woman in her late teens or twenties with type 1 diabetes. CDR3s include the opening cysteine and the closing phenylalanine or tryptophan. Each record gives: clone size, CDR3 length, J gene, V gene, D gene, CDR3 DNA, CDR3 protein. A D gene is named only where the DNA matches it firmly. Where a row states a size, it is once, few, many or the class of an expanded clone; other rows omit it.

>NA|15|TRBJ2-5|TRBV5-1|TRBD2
TGCGCCAGCTCTCCGGGACTAGCGGGAGTGGAGACCCAGTACTTC
CASSPGLAGVETQYF
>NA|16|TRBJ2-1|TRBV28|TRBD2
TGTGCCAGCAGTGGGACCGGGACTAGGGCTGGCAATGAGCAGTTCTTC
CASSGTGTRAGNEQFF
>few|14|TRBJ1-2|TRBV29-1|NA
TGCAGCGTTGAAGGGAGGGGAAAGGACTATGGCTACACCTTC
CSVEGRGKDYGYTF
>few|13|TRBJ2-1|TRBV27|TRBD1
TGTGCCAGCAGGACCACAGGGGCTCGTGAGCAGTTCTTC
CASRTTGAREQFF
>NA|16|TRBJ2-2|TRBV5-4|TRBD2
TGTGCCAGCAGCTTCTATAGCGGGGTAAACACCGGGGAGCTGTTTTTT
CASSFYSGVNTGELFF
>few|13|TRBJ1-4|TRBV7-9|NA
TGTGCCAGCAGCTCCAACGGGGGTGAAAAACTGTTTTTT
CASSSNGGEKLFF
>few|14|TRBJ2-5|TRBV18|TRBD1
TGTGCCAGCTCACTCGGGACAGGGGAGGAGACCCAGTACTTC
CASSLGTGEETQYF
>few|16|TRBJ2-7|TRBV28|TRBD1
TGTGCCAGCAGTTTATATCCGGGACAGGGAACCTACGAGCAGTACTTC
CASSLYPGQGTYEQYF
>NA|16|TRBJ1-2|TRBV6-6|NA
TGTGCCAGCAGTTACCTTGGACAGACAACTAACTATGGCTACACCTTC
CASSYLGQTTNYGYTF
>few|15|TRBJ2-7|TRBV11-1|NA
TGTGCCAGCAGCTTAAGGGCCTCAGGGCCCTACGAGCAGTACTTC
CASSLRASGPYEQYF
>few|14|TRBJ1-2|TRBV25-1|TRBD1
TGTGCCAGCAGAGGACAGGGGGGCAACTATGGCTACACCTTC
CASRGQGGNYGYTF
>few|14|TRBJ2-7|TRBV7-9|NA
TGTGCCAGCAGCTTTTATATGAGGCCCTACGAGCAGTACTTC
CASSFYMRPYEQYF
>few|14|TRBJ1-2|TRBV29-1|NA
TGCAGCGTTCAACGACAGTTCTCTAACTATGGCTACACCTTC
CSVQRQFSNYGYTF
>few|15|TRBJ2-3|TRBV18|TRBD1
TGTGCCAGCTCACCAAGATGGACAGGACTAGATACGCAGTATTTT
CASSPRWTGLDTQYF
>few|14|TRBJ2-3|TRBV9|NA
TGTGCCAGCAGCAATGGGGGCGGAACAGATACGCAGTATTTT
CASSNGGGTDTQYF
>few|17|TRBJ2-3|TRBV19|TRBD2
TGTGCCAGTAGTACTAGCGGGAGGGGTACGAGCACAGATACGCAGTATTTT
CASSTSGRGTSTDTQYF
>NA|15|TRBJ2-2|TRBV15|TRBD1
TGTGCCACCAGCAGGGACAGGTCGAACACCGGGGAGCTGTTTTTT
CATSRDRSNTGELFF
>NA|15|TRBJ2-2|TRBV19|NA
TGTGCCAGTAGCCCTGGACAGAGGATCACCGGGGAGCTGTTTTTT
CASSPGQRITGELFF
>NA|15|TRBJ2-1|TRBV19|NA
TGTGCCAGTAGTATACAGGGGTCCCCTCGGAATGAGCAGTTCTTC
CASSIQGSPRNEQFF
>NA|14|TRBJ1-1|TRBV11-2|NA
TGTGCCAGCAGCTTAGATCTAACGAACACTGAAGCTTTCTTT
CASSLDLTNTEAFF
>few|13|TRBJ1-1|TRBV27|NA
TGTGCCAGCAGTTTGTCCGACAGGACTGAAGCTTTCTTT
CASSLSDRTEAFF
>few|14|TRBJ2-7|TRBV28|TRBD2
TGTGCCAGCAGTTACACTAGCGGGAGCTACGAGCAGTACTTC
CASSYTSGSYEQYF
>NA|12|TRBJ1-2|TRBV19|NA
TGTGCCAGTAGTATCAGGGCGGATGGCTACACCTTC
CASSIRADGYTF
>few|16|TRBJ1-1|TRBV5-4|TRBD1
TGTGCCAGCAGCCCCCTCCCCGGACAGGGCAACACTGAAGCTTTCTTT
CASSPLPGQGNTEAFF
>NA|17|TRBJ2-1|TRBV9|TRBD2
TGTGCCAGCAGCGTAGGAACCACTAGCGGGACTCGTGGTGAGCAGTTCTTC
CASSVGTTSGTRGEQFF
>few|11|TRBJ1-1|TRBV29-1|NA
TGCAGCGTAACAGGTGGAACTGAAGCTTTCTTT
CSVTGGTEAFF
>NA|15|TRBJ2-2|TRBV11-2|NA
TGTGCCAGCAGCTTTAGTGGGAGTGGATCCGGGGAGCTGTTTTTT
CASSFSGSGSGELFF
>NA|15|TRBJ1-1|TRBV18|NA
TGTGCCAGCTCAGGACCTGGACAGCAGAACACTGAAGCTTTCTTT
CASSGPGQQNTEAFF
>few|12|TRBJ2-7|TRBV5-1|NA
TGCGCCAGCGAGGACAGTGCCTACGAGCAGTACTTC
CASEDSAYEQYF
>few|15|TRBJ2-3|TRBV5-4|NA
TGTGCCAGCAGCTTCAACTTAGCGAGGTCAGATACGCAGTATTTT
CASSFNLARSDTQYF
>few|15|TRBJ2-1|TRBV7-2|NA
TGTGCCAGCAGCTTATCGTTGGGAGCGGGTTATGAGCAGTTCTTC
CASSLSLGAGYEQFF
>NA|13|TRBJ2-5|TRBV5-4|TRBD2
TGTGCCAGCAGCTTGTGGGGAGGGAAGACCCAGTACTTC
CASSLWGGKTQYF
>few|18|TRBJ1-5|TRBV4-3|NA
TGCGCCAGCAGCCATGGGACGCCCGGGGACTATAGCAATCAGCCCCAGCATTTT
CASSHGTPGDYSNQPQHF
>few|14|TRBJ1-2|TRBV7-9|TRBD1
TGTGCCAGCAGGCAAAACGACAGGGCCGGTGGCTACACCTTC
CASRQNDRAGGYTF
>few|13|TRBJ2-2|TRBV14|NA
TGTGCCAGCAGCCGTACAGACACCGGGGAGCTGTTTTTT
CASSRTDTGELFF
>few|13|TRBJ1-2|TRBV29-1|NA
TGCAGCGTTGCGCCCAGGGCGACCTATGGCTACACCTTC
CSVAPRATYGYTF
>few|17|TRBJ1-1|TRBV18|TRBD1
TGTGCCAGCTCACCACCGGGAATAGGGGGCGCGGTCGTTTACGCTTTCTTT
CASSPPGIGGAVVYAFF
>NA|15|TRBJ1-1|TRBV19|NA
TGTGCCAGTAGTATAGAAGCAGGGTGGGACACTGAAGCTTTCTTT
CASSIEAGWDTEAFF
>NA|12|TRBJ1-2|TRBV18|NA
TGTGCCAGCTCCTCGGGGATTTATGGCTACACCTTC
CASSSGIYGYTF
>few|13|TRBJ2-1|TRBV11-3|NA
TGTGCCAGCAGCTTCACCCCCGGGAATGAGCAGTTCTTC
CASSFTPGNEQFF
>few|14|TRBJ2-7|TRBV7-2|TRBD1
TGTGCCAGCAGCTTAACAGGGGTTGTCTACGAGCAGTACTTC
CASSLTGVVYEQYF
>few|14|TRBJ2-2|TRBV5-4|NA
TGTGCCAGCAGCTCCAGGGGCCACACCGGGGAGCTGTTTTTT
CASSSRGHTGELFF
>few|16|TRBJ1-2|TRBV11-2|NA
TGTGCCAGCAGCCGCCGGGGAGGGGTAAAGAACTATGGCTACACCTTC
CASSRRGGVKNYGYTF
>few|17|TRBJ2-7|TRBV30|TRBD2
TGTGCCTGGAGTGCGAAATCGGGACTAGCGGGAGGCTACGAGCAGTACTTC
CAWSAKSGLAGGYEQYF
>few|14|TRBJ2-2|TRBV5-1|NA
TGCGCCAGCAGCTTGGGAGGGCTTGGCGGGGAGCTGTTTTTT
CASSLGGLGGELFF
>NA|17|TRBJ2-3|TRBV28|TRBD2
TGTGCCACCACCGCCCCAGCGGGAGGCCGAAGTGCAGATACGCAGTATTTT
CATTAPAGGRSADTQYF
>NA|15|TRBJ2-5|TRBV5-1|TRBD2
TGCGCCAGCAGCACGGGACTAGCGGGAAGAGAGACCCAGTACTTC
CASSTGLAGRETQYF
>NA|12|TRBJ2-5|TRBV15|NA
TGTGCCACCAGCAGGGCCCAAGAGACCCAGTACTTC
CATSRAQETQYF
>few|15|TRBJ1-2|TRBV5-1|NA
TGCGCCAGCAGCTTGGATGGAGGAGGAAACTATGGCTACACCTTC
CASSLDGGGNYGYTF
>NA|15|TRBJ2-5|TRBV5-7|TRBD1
TGTGCCAGCAGCTGCTTGGACAGGGGGCTTGAGACCCAGTACTTC
CASSCLDRGLETQYF
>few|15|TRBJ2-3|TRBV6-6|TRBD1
TGTGCCACCCTCCGGGACAGGGGCCCAAGTGATACGCAGTATTTT
CATLRDRGPSDTQYF
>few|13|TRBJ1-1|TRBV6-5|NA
TGTGCCAGCAGTTCGGGGTATTACACTGAAGCTTTCTTT
CASSSGYYTEAFF
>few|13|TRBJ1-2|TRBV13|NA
TGTGCCAGCAGCTTAAGGGGAATTGGGGGCTACACCTTC
CASSLRGIGGYTF
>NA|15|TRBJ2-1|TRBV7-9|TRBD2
TGTGCCAGCAGCGCCGGGACTAGCGGGAGGGCCAGAAAGTTCTTC
CASSAGTSGRARKFF
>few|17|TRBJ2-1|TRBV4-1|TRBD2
TGCGCCAGCAGCCGGGGACTAGCGGGACCAAAATGGAATGAGCAGTTCTTC
CASSRGLAGPKWNEQFF
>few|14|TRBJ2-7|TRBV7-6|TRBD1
TGTGCCAGCAGCTTAGCAACTGGACAGGGAGTACAGTACTTC
CASSLATGQGVQYF
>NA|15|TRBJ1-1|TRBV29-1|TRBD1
TGCAGCGTTTGCGGGACAGGGGGCTGGGACACTGAAGCTTTCTTT
CSVCGTGGWDTEAFF
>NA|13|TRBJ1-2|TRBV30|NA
TGTGCCTGGAGTCAAACAGTTAAAAATGGCTACACCTTC
CAWSQTVKNGYTF
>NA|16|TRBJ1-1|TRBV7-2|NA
TGTGCCAGCAGCTTAGTCGGTGCAGGGTCGAACACTGAAGCTTTCTTT
CASSLVGAGSNTEAFF
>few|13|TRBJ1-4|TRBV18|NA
TGTGCCAGCTCACCAGGGAGTAATGAAAAACTGTTTTTT
CASSPGSNEKLFF